The 25 T cell receptor beta chains reported below all come from one sample, sequenced in a study of blood T cell repertoires in COVID-19. Clones were sequenced by immunoSEQ multiplex PCR, and TCRdb holds only the in-frame ones, with some missing. Of around 220,000 clones in the sample, 85% to 90% were seen once. The sequenced material came from peripheral blood. Receptors originate from a woman aged 45-65 years with COVID-19, enrolled during active disease.

The V gene is TRBV5-1, the J gene TRBJ2-3; 13 bases fit TRBD2. CDR1 and CDR2 from the germline V gene are SGHRS and YFSETQ. The CDR3 has 16 residues. The J segment lost 4 bases and the V segment lost 4 bases, leaving 6 bases of the junction unmatched. DNA of the CDR3: TGCGCCAGCAGCCCCGGGACTAGCGGGGACCCAGATACGCAGTATTTT. Amino acid sequence: CASSPGTSGDPDTQYF.

In its sample, this clone was seen a few times. The V gene is TRBV5-6, the J gene TRBJ2-7; the D gene is possibly TRBD2 (5 bases). The ends were cut back, 0 bases at V and 5 bases at J, with 12 bases in the middle. Germline loops: CDR1 SGHDT, CDR2 YYEEEE. The CDR3 length is 14 residues. The CDR3: CASSLGGFRHEQYF. The CDR3 DNA reads as TGTGCCAGCAGCTTGGGAGGGTTTCGGCACGAGCAGTACTTC.

This sequence joins TRBV7-9 and TRBJ2-7, with 8 bases matching TRBD2. The germline V gene has CDR1 SEHNR and CDR2 FQNEAQ (reference sequence). Trimming took 0 bases from V and 6 from J; bases not matched to a gene: 16. The CDR3 contains 18 residues. The CDR3: CASSLAPQGGGLPGEQYV. The CDR3 DNA sequence: TGTGCCAGCAGCTTAGCGCCGCAGGGCGGGGGGCTCCCTGGCGAGCAGTACGTC.

The J gene is TRBJ1-1, the V gene TRBV5-1; a possible D gene is TRBD1 (6 bases). Germline CDR1 reads SGHRS; CDR2 reads YFSETQ. V was pared by 3 bases and J by 6 bases, with 18 bases between. The CDR3 spans 15 residues. The chain's CDR3 is CASSSDRGATAEAFF. CDR3 sequence (DNA): TGCGCCAGCAGCTCGGACCGGGGGGCGACAGCTGAAGCTTTCTTT.

This clone was counted once. The J gene is TRBJ2-5, the V gene TRBV30; TRBD1 might be the D (6 bases). V lost 3 bases to trimming and J lost 1 base, with 6 bases between them. CDR3 size: 12 residues. CDR1 GTSNPN and CDR2 SVGIG come from the germline V gene (reference sequence). The CDR3 reads CAWRQGQETQYF. The CDR3 DNA reads as TGTGCCTGGAGACAGGGCCAAGAGACCCAGTACTTC.

CDR3: CASGRGGTSNQPQHF. The CDR3 nucleotides are TGTGCCAGCGGACGGGGGGGGACTAGCAATCAGCCCCAGCATTTT. This chain links TRBV9 with TRBJ1-5; D may be TRBD1 (5 bases). The V end was cut by 7 bases, the J end by 0 bases, with 14 bases between. The CDR3 consists of 15 residues. Germline values: CDR1 SGDLS, CDR2 YYNGEE.

The chain couples TRBV5-1 to TRBJ2-2; D possibly corresponds to TRBD2 (5 bases). The CDR3 is 16 amino acids. The V end lost 0 bases, the J end lost 8 bases, and 17 bases lay between the germline ends. Germline loops: CDR1 SGHRS, CDR2 YFSETQ. The CDR3 is CASSLAPVGDVGELFF. In nucleotides, the CDR3 is TGCGCCAGCAGCTTGGCCCCGGTCGGGGATGTGGGGGAGCTGTTTTTT.

The chain links TRBV25-1 to TRBJ1-3, with D unclear. V lost 0 bases and J lost 7, with 4 bases in between. This CDR3 has 12 residues. The germline V gene encodes CDR1 MGHDK and CDR2 SYGVNS. The CDR3 loop is CASSEYENTIYF. CDR3 DNA: TGTGCCAGCAGTGAATATGAGAACACCATATATTTT.

The rearrangement links TRBV2 to TRBJ1-1; no clear D. This CDR3 region has 14 residues. Trimming pared 7 bases from V and 1 base from J, leaving 13 bases between. Germline V gene data show CDR1 as SNHLY and CDR2 as FYNNEI. The CDR3 here is CASKGEITNTEAFF. The CDR3 nucleotides are TGTGCCAGCAAAGGAGAGATAACGAACACTGAAGCTTTCTTT.

The V gene is TRBV3-1 (or the pseudogene TRBV3-2), the J gene TRBJ2-3; a weak D match, TRBD2 (6 bases). In germline, CDR1 is LGHDT, CDR2 YNNKEL (reference sequence). The CDR3 runs to 14 residues. Trimming pared 0 bases from V and 5 bases from J, leaving 9 bases between. The CDR3 here is CASSQDRGGDTQYF. CDR3 in DNA: TGTGCCAGCAGCCAAGATCGGGGAGGAGATACGCAGTATTTT.

This rearrangement joins TRBV29-1 to TRBJ1-1; tentatively, D is TRBD1 (6 bases). V was shortened by 7 bases and J by 2 bases, with 20 bases between the two germline ends. Germline V gene sequence: CDR1 SQVTM, CDR2 ANQGSEA. The CDR3 extends over 15 amino acids. The CDR3 spells CSAGGGGLINTEAFF. In DNA, the CDR3 is TGCAGCGCTGGGGGCGGGGGGTTGATCAACACTGAAGCTTTCTTT. Based on the CDR3 plus reference TRBV29-1 and TRBJ1-1, the full variable domain is SAVISQKPSRDICQRGTSLTIQCQVDSQVTMMFWYRQQPGQSLTLIATANQGSEATYESGFVIDKFPISRPNLTFSTLTVSNMSPEDSSIYLCSAGGGGLINTEAFFGQGTRLTVV.

This chain uses TRBV5-1 with TRBJ2-5, with D possibly TRBD1 on 6 matching bases. V gave up 0 bases and J gave up 2 bases, with 14 bases separating them. Germline CDR1 SGHRS, CDR2 YFSETQ. The CDR3 is 16 amino acids. Here the CDR3 reads CASSLASDRSQETQYF. CDR3 bases: TGCGCCAGCAGCTTGGCCAGCGACAGGAGTCAAGAGACCCAGTACTTC.

This clone showed up just once. The chain uses TRBV28 and TRBJ1-2; 9 bases line up with TRBD1. Germline CDR1 and CDR2: MDHEN and SYDVKM. This CDR3 region has 14 residues. The ends lost 3 bases at V and 3 bases at J; junction bases unmatched: 2. DNA for the CDR3: TGTGCCAGCAGTTTGGGGACAGGGTACTATGGCTACACCTTC. Encoded protein: CASSLGTGYYGYTF.

The chain uses TRBV2 and TRBJ2-3, with D hard to call. CDR3 length: 14 residues. Per germline, CDR1 SNHLY and CDR2 FYNNEI. V was pared by 7 bases and J by 2 bases, with 13 bases between. In nucleotides, the CDR3 is TGTGCCAGCATTACTCTGTCCCTCACAGATACGCAGTATTTT. It codes for CASITLSLTDTQYF.

The chain combines TRBV6-1 with TRBJ1-1; a possible D gene is TRBD1 (5 bases). Per germline, CDR1 MNHNS and CDR2 SASEGT. The CDR3 covers 18 residues. The V and J ends lost 4 bases and 1 base respectively, with 22 bases between them. The CDR3 here is CASSALGGGAGGNTEAFF. The CDR3 DNA sequence: TGTGCCAGCAGTGCCCTGGGGGGAGGGGCCGGGGGGAACACTGAAGCTTTCTTT.

This clone was observed a few times. V gene TRBV3-1 (or the pseudogene TRBV3-2) combines with J gene TRBJ1-2, with D uncertain. CDR1 and CDR2 from the germline V gene are LGHDT and YNNKEL (reference sequence). The CDR3 contains 13 residues. The germline V and J ends were trimmed by 4 bases and 4 bases, with 10 bases remaining between them. As DNA, the CDR3 is TGTGCCAGCAGCCCCAAAAGCTCCTATGGCTACACCTTC. Protein: CASSPKSSYGYTF.

The chain couples TRBV4-3 to TRBJ2-1, with 9 bases aligning to TRBD2. CDR3 size: 16 residues. Trimming at V came to 0 bases and at J to 3 bases, leaving 3 bases not matched to a gene. Germline lookup yields CDR1 LGHNA and CDR2 YSLEER. CDR3 in DNA: TGCGCCAGCAGCCAAGACCAAGCGGGGGGCTACAATGAGCAGTTCTTC. This encodes CASSQDQAGGYNEQFF.

This rearrangement joins TRBV5-5 to TRBJ1-2; 8 bases agree with TRBD1. The CDR3 loop spans 15 amino acids. Looked up from germline, CDR1 is SGHKS and CDR2 is YYEKEE (reference sequence). V was pared by 2 bases and J by 1 base, with 4 bases of the junction left unmatched. CDR3 loop: CASSFLTGVNYGYTF. The CDR3 DNA reads TGTGCCAGCAGCTTTTTGACAGGGGTTAACTATGGCTACACCTTC.

This clone was recorded only once. J is TRBJ2-5 and V is TRBV6-5, with D perhaps matching TRBD1 (6 bases). Germline CDR1 MNHEY, CDR2 SVGAGI. V lost 4 bases, J lost 3 bases, and 15 bases lay in between. The CDR3 runs to 15 residues. The CDR3 region has the DNA TGTGCCAGCAGTTGGAAGGGGGACCGTAAAGAGACCCAGTACTTC. It translates to CASSWKGDRKETQYF.

The V call is TRBV5-4, the J call TRBJ2-7; a possible D gene is TRBD2 (6 bases). The CDR3 has 14 residues. Trimming took 4 bases from V and 3 from J, leaving 14 bases between them. The germline CDR1 and CDR2 sequences are SGHNT and YYREEE (reference sequence). CDR3 sequence reads: CASSGGGTDYEQYF. The CDR3 coding sequence is TGTGCCAGCAGCGGTGGGGGGACCGACTACGAGCAGTACTTC.

The chain couples TRBV19 to TRBJ2-2, with D possibly TRBD1 on 6 matching bases. V lost 5 bases and J lost 7, with 17 bases in between. The CDR3 spans 15 residues. Germline V gene data show CDR1 as LNHDA and CDR2 as SQIVND (reference sequence). The chain's CDR3 is CASSDRTERDGELFF. The CDR3 DNA reads as TGTGCCAGTAGTGATAGGACAGAAAGGGACGGGGAGCTGTTTTTT.

V and J are TRBV27 and TRBJ1-6; no clear D gene. The germline V gene encodes CDR1 MNHEY and CDR2 SMNVEV (reference sequence). The CDR3 spans 14 residues. Trimming pared 5 bases from V and 8 bases from J, leaving 13 bases between. CDR3 amino acids: CASSAWALYSPLHF. The CDR3 bases are TGTGCCAGCAGTGCTTGGGCCTTATATTCACCCCTCCACTTT.

V is TRBV27 and J is TRBJ1-4, with TRBD1 matching 10 bases. The CDR3 covers 15 residues. Germline lookup yields CDR1 MNHEY and CDR2 SMNVEV (reference sequence). The ends lost 2 bases at V and 10 bases at J; junction bases unmatched: 7. CDR3 region: CASSLTRDRGAKLFF. In DNA, the CDR3 is TGTGCCAGCAGTTTAACGAGGGACAGGGGTGCAAAACTGTTTTTT.

The V gene is TRBV19, the J gene TRBJ1-5; 8 bases map to TRBD1. This CDR3 has 13 residues. Germline V gene data show CDR1 as LNHDA and CDR2 as SQIVND (reference sequence). J gave up 9 bases and V 5 bases, and 6 bases lay outside the gene matches. The CDR3 bases are TGTGCCAGTAGTGGGGACAGGCTGCGGCCCCAGCATTTT. Protein: CASSGDRLRPQHF.

This clone was counted a few times. V gene TRBV5-4 combines with J gene TRBJ1-2; 11 bases are a match to TRBD1. Trimming took 10 bases from V and 0 from J; bases not matched to a gene: 8. Germline lookup yields CDR1 SGHNT and CDR2 YYREEE (reference sequence). The CDR3 runs to 15 residues. The CDR3 region is CAGGTGGAANYGYTF. The DNA of the CDR3 is TGTGCCGGGGGGACAGGGGGTGCCGCTAACTATGGCTACACCTTC. Drawing the rest from reference TRBV5-4 and TRBJ1-2, the complete variable domain is ETGVTQSPTHLIKTRGQQVTLRCSSQSGHNTVSWYQQALGQGPQFIFQYYREEENGRGNFPPRFSGLQFPNYSSELNVNALELDDSALYLCAGGTGGAANYGYTFGSGTRLTVV.